Sequencing of this T cell receptor beta chain was carried out in a study of neurological immune-mediated disorders. V lost 5 bases, J lost 7 bases, and 9 bases lay in between. CDR1 is SEHNR, CDR2 FQNEAQ, per germline (reference sequence). The CDR3 has 12 amino acids. TCRdb processed the 5' RACE reads anew with MiXCR; each CDR3 protein has one entry. The data hold about 66,000 distinct CDR3 sequences, with around 3.3% observed a single time. This clonotype was seen ten or more times. V usage is TRBV7-9 and J usage is TRBJ1-5, with D maybe TRBD1 (5 bases). This receptor was identified in a middle-aged man with multiple sclerosis. The sequencing sample was made of PBMCs. CDR3 region: CASSEGVQPQHF. CDR3 DNA sequence: TGTGCCAGCAGCGAAGGGGTACAGCCCCAGCATTTT.